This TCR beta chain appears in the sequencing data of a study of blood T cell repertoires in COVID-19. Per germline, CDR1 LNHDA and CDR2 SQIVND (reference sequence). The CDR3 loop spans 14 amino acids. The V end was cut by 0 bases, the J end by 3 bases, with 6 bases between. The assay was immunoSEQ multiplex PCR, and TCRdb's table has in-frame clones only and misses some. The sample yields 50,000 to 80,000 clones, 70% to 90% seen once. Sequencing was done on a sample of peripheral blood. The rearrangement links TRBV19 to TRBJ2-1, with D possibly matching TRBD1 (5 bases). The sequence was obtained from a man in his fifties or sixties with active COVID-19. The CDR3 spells CASSIDDSYNEQFF. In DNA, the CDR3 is TGTGCCAGTAGTATAGATGACAGCTACAATGAGCAGTTCTTC.